This TCR beta chain was sequenced for a study of cytomegalovirus exposure and HLA in healthy donors (dated by TCRdb to about 2017). General notes on the study: An earlier analysis of some 620 of the donors reported roughly 300 Gb of sequence data and 117 million unique TCR beta sequences obtained from about 179 million T cells. Approximately 300 gigabases of sequencing data and 70 million to 100 million unique TCR sequences made up an early release that covered several hundred HLA-typed donors. Of the 350 to 450 genotyped donors, approximately 80% were placed in the genetic ancestry cluster associated with self-reported Caucasian donors. The aim of the study was to test whether cataloging public T cell receptors could identify signatures of past pathogen exposure. The T cell repertoires of 666 subjects were profiled by immunosequencing and related to cytomegalovirus serostatus. A separate validation cohort of roughly 130 different subjects was used in addition to the roughly 700-subject first cohort. High-throughput TCR immunosequencing, statistical association of individual TCRs with disease status, and machine learning were combined to predict cytomegalovirus infection status. A later analysis re-examined previously published TCR beta repertoires from just over 650 donors and added high-resolution HLA genotyping to investigate patterns of TCR occurrence. In the later analysis, no new phenotypic data were used to find candidate immune exposures; instead, reliance was placed on TCR beta sequences and their occurrence across donors. An earlier analysis of around 640 of the donors used high-throughput TCR beta sequencing to judge whether each TCR beta V gene segment behaved as functional or pseudogenic. Donor age, sex, ethnicity and CMV serostatus were compiled together with the repertoire data. In a later genetic analysis, genome-wide SNP genotypes for about 55% of the 666 donors were used, and that subset was treated as a discovery cohort. Every repertoire in the discovery cohort had been generated on one and the same sequencing platform. Class I and class II HLA loci were covered by the typing at four-digit resolution. Typing coverage differed by locus: A, B, C, DRB1 and DQB1 were typed in roughly 620-630 donors, DQA1 in 500 to 550, DPA1 in nearly 610, and DPB1 in 450 to 480. Roughly five DR-DQ haplotypes were treated as single units for association and clustering because of strong linkage in the cohort. On average, around 240,000 unique TCR beta nucleotide sequences were sequenced per donor among a few hundred genotyped donors of the cohort, with roughly 18% of those sequences being non-productive. Study-wide findings and limitations: Sequencing depth was assumed to be roughly uniform across donors in the presence/absence analyses, though that assumption may not hold. According to a later genetic analysis, donors in an Asian-associated ancestry cluster had fewer N-insertions in productive TCRs than the approximately 650-donor mean. According to the authors, the approach could potentially be generalized to other disease states and immunological phenotypes. A few of the identified cytomegalovirus-associated TCR beta chains were confirmed in vitro to be specific for cytomegalovirus antigens. An earlier analysis of some 560 of the donors showed that most TCR beta V segments appeared in productive rearrangements either about 87% or about 30% of the time, which broadly matched IMGT annotations. The earlier analysis of fewer than 750 of the donors excluded about 16 rarely observed V segments, including chromosome 9 orphons, because counts were too low. In a later analysis, TCR association rates were found to vary across HLA loci, with the most associated TCRs seen for DRB1 alleles and the fewest for HLA-C alleles. In a later analysis, most CMV-associated TCR beta chains were found to appear HLA-restricted, with HLA associations seemingly driven largely by CMV exposure. Specific HLA alleles were associated with 16,951 TCR beta sequences at a false discovery rate of 0.05 in a later analysis. For the cohort, immune exposure information was limited to CMV serostatus. A further reported finding was that TCR beta sequences accurately predicted the HLA-A and HLA-B alleles for most subjects in the first cohort. Because HLA typing was missing for some donors at each locus, association tests included only the typed subset. The study gave a list of 150 to 200 TCR beta chains associated with cytomegalovirus. Across donors, most TCR sequences were observed very rarely, whereas some public TCRs were present in many individuals. The classifier was reported to diagnose cytomegalovirus status with high specificity and sensitivity in both the original and validation cohorts. Correlated functional status among segregating V segments might reflect linkage disequilibrium, but an unknown experimental factor could not be ruled out. Strong co-occurrence of HLA alleles, especially DR and DQ, made assigning TCR associations to individual alleles difficult. In a later analysis, several top co-occurrence clusters were reported to appear linked to parvovirus B19, influenza, CMV and Epstein-Barr virus. In a later genetic analysis, a missense DCLRE1C variant was associated with V-gene and J-gene trimming of TCR beta chains, and the association was replicated in an independent cohort. A cluster of highly shared sequence variants was judged likely to be a technical artifact of the sequencing pipeline. This cohort had only TCR beta chains sequenced, and the lack of alpha or paired-chain data limited which features could be detected. In a later analysis, HLA-associated TCR beta chains showed more clonal expansion and lower generation probabilities than non-associated chains that were equally common.

Library preparation employed the immunoSEQ multiplex PCR assay. The multiplex PCR relied on a mix of 60 forward primers for TCR Vbeta segments and 13 reverse primers for TCR Jbeta segments. The CDR3 region of rearranged TCR beta genes was amplified from genomic DNA with a multiplex PCR assay. On the Illumina HiSeq System, the amplified TCR beta libraries were sequenced as 87-base-pair reads. Per the original workflow: A later analysis counted about 82 million unique TCR beta chains across the 670 or so repertoires, and around 9.9 million of these chains were shared by at least two donors. To remove PCR and sequencing errors, raw reads were error-corrected and collapsed into unique sequences using a nearest-neighbor algorithm that merged closely related sequences. Alignment of CDR3 sequences to IMGT reference sequences was used to assign V, D and J gene segments. Each retained sequence needed at least a six-nucleotide match to both a V gene segment and a J gene segment. Rearrangements were classified as productive when the CDR3 lacked stop codons and remained in frame with V and J, and all other rearrangements were classified as non-productive. CDR3 was defined according to IMGT convention as the region running from the second conserved V-encoded cysteine to the conserved J-encoded phenylalanine. In an earlier analysis of around 540 of the donors, sequences lacking an unambiguous match to a single V gene segment were excluded. In an earlier analysis of a few hundred of the donors, V segments were called functional above 56.7% productive rearrangements and were called segregating when the between-donor standard deviation exceeded 5%. A statistical classification framework was built for diagnosing cytomegalovirus status from the catalog of TCR beta chain sequences. A later analysis assigned V and J genes by comparing TCR nucleotide sequences with IMGT/GENE-DB human TR gene sequences. A later analysis assigned CDR3 sequences and most-parsimonious VDJ recombination scenarios with the TCRdist pipeline. In a later analysis, each TCR beta chain was defined by its CDR3 amino acid sequence together with its V-gene family, and reads without a unique V-gene family were excluded. To address suspected cross-contamination and a sequencing artifact, a later analysis removed around 600 highly shared, low-generation-probability nucleotide sequences. In a later analysis, a clonal expansion index was calculated for each public chain from normalized within-repertoire ranks of inferred template counts. Generation probabilities in a later analysis came from a VDJ recombination model fitted to out-of-frame rearrangements, and those results were checked against IGoR. In a later analysis, hypergeometric tests were used to score TCR-TCR, TCR-HLA and TCR-CMV co-occurrence, with a repertoire-size bias correction applied to TCR pairs. False discovery rates were estimated in a later analysis by permuting HLA or CMV assignments 20 times. A later analysis grouped co-occurring TCRs with DBSCAN, adding TCRdist sequence similarity when clustering within HLA-allele-positive subsets. Repertoires with fewer than 30,000 or more than 120,000 public chains were left out of co-occurrence clustering, as were roughly five repertoires with anomalous nucleotide sharing. Drawn from immuneACCESS, this table holds only the in-frame rearrangements with V and J called that TCRdb kept. Clones are partly lost; checked studies trace under half to an unresolved V gene and leave the rest unexplained. V and J calls and clone size are copied from that table; D and trimming were computed from the DNA. The sample table records roughly 120,000 clones; about three quarters of these occur just once. Together, the top ten hold 0.85% to 1.4% of the sample.

The cohort consisted of 670 or so healthy bone marrow donors. At the time of sampling, all cohort members were nominally healthy, though unrecorded immune exposures were likely present. The donor tested CMV seronegative and was one of the 352 seronegative cohort members. A peripheral blood sample was collected from each donor, and TCR beta sequencing was performed on peripheral blood mononuclear cells. Genomic DNA extraction from the blood cell samples was performed with the Qiagen DNeasy Blood Extraction Kit. As for this clone: Its antigen specificity is not known. No quality values exist for individual bases; no much larger clone is one base distant.

The sequence was obtained from a woman in her 30s in good health and CMV-seronegative. Sequenced material: PBMCs.

Read as DNA, the sequence is TGCGCCAGCAGCCAAGTTTGGCTAGCTGGGGATGAGCAGTTCTTC. This encodes CASSQVWLAGDEQFF. The chain joins TRBV4-1 to TRBJ2-1; TRBD2 could be the D gene, as 5 bases match. Sequences MGHRA (CDR1) and YSYEKL (CDR2) are obtained from the germline V gene. The CDR3 measures 15 amino acids from cysteine to phenylalanine. Just CDR3 DNA is preserved here, 45 bases in frame from base 1. Between the V and J ends, shortened by 1 base and 8 bases respectively, the junction contains 15 bases.